The rows below give T cell receptor beta chains drawn from one sample of a study of identical twins. TCRdb analysed the 5' RACE reads with MiXCR anew, one entry per CDR3 protein. In the table there are 450,000 to 600,000 distinct CDR3 sequences, about a fifth of which are singletons. These records were also assigned to another study, of yellow fever vaccine responses in identical twins.

Sequencing used CD4+ T cells sorted from blood. The source of these receptors is a woman aged 18-29 years in good health. Both conserved end residues are part of each CDR3. D genes are given only for firm matches. The size entry is marked missing in some rows and otherwise reads once, few, many or a size class.

.	TRBV28	.	TRBJ1-6	CASATWNDRSSYNSPLHF	TGTGCCAGCGCTACGTGGAACGACAGGAGCTCCTATAATTCACCCCTCCACTTT
TRBD2	TRBV12-3/TRBV12-4	few	TRBJ2-1	CASSPGTSAGNEQFF	TGTGCCAGCAGTCCCGGGACTAGCGCGGGCAATGAGCAGTTCTTC
TRBD1	TRBV3-1	.	TRBJ2-7	CASPGTEGSGLTYEQYF	TGTGCCAGCCCCGGGACAGAGGGATCAGGGCTTACCTACGAGCAGTACTTC
TRBD2	TRBV3-1	.	TRBJ2-2	CASSGLAVTGELFF	TGTGCCAGCAGCGGACTAGCGGTTACCGGGGAGCTGTTTTTT
TRBD2	TRBV2	.	TRBJ2-3	CASSGGLPPADTQYF	TGTGCCAGCAGTGGGGGACTACCCCCCGCGGATACGCAGTATTTT
.	TRBV12-3/TRBV12-4	.	TRBJ1-2	CASSLGGGNYGYTF	TGTGCCAGCAGTTTAGGGGGTGGAAACTATGGCTACACCTTC
.	TRBV6-1	few	TRBJ2-2	CASSEALILGKTRFGELFF	TGTGCCAGCAGTGAAGCTTTGATTTTGGGGAAAACGAGATTCGGGGAGCTGTTTTTT
.	TRBV5-1	few	TRBJ2-1	CASSYQGDEQFF	TGCGCCAGCAGCTACCAGGGAGATGAGCAGTTCTTC
.	TRBV12-3/TRBV12-4	.	TRBJ1-2	CASSSVWHGYTF	TGTGCCAGCAGCTCCGTCTGGCATGGCTACACCTTC
.	TRBV5-1	many	TRBJ2-1	CASSLGTALNEQFF	TGCGCCAGCAGCTTGGGGACAGCGCTCAATGAGCAGTTCTTC
TRBD2	TRBV5-1	many	TRBJ2-7	CASKEAGAGHEQYF	TGCGCCAGCAAAGAAGCGGGAGCGGGCCACGAGCAGTACTTC
.	TRBV6-5	.	TRBJ2-1	CASSSGGISDEQFF	TGTGCCAGCAGTTCTGGGGGGATATCCGATGAGCAGTTCTTC
.	TRBV5-1	.	TRBJ1-2	CASSSSGTNYGYTF	TGCGCCAGCAGCTCGTCGGGAACTAACTATGGCTACACCTTC
.	TRBV7-2	few	TRBJ2-1	CASTREWYNEQFF	TGTGCCAGCACACGGGAGTGGTACAATGAGCAGTTCTTC
TRBD2	TRBV3-1	few	TRBJ2-7	CASSQDPTGTSGTYEQYF	TGTGCCAGCAGCCAAGACCCGACAGGGACTAGCGGCACCTACGAGCAGTACTTC
.	TRBV7-6	.	TRBJ2-1	CASSGGVGDYNEQFF	TGTGCCAGCAGCGGAGGGGTGGGGGACTACAATGAGCAGTTCTTC
TRBD2	TRBV5-5	.	TRBJ2-5	CASSFQTSGGETQYF	TGTGCCAGCAGCTTCCAGACTAGCGGAGGGGAGACCCAGTACTTC
.	TRBV6-1	.	TRBJ2-5	CASSADSIKVETQYF	TGTGCCAGCAGTGCGGACAGTATCAAGGTAGAGACCCAGTACTTC
.	TRBV5-1	.	TRBJ2-1	CASSPTGGVSYNEQFF	TGCGCCAGCAGCCCTACCGGCGGGGTCTCCTACAATGAGCAGTTCTTC
TRBD2	TRBV7-9	.	TRBJ2-3	CASSLSPLAGGRDTQYF	TGTGCCAGCAGCTTAAGTCCTCTAGCGGGAGGACGAGATACGCAGTATTTT
.	TRBV3-1	many	TRBJ2-7	CASSQVYTAYEQYF	TGTGCCAGCAGCCAAGTGTACACAGCCTACGAGCAGTACTTC
TRBD1	TRBV28	.	TRBJ1-1	CASSFRQGLYTEAFF	TGTGCCAGCAGTTTCAGACAGGGTCTGTACACTGAAGCTTTCTTT
TRBD1	TRBV5-1	few	TRBJ2-3	CASRTGDNTDTQYF	TGCGCCAGCAGGACAGGGGACAACACAGATACGCAGTATTTT
.	TRBV6-5	.	TRBJ1-6	CASSYAGPPLHF	TGTGCCAGCAGTTACGCGGGGCCACCCCTCCACTTT
.	TRBV29-1	.	TRBJ1-2	CSDHARYGYTF	TGCAGCGACCATGCCCGATATGGCTACACCTTC
TRBD1	TRBV20-1	few	TRBJ2-2	CSARTGQGNTGELFF	TGCAGTGCTAGAACCGGACAGGGGAACACCGGGGAGCTGTTTTTT
.	TRBV6-1	few	TRBJ1-1	CASMPDWGPGTEAFF	TGTGCCAGCATGCCTGATTGGGGGCCGGGCACTGAAGCTTTCTTT
TRBD2	TRBV6-1	.	TRBJ2-3	CASTPDLTKGLATDTQYF	TGTGCCAGCACCCCTGATTTAACTAAGGGACTAGCGACAGATACGCAGTATTTT
.	TRBV5-1	.	TRBJ2-1	CASSLEWSPPTMNEQFF	TGCGCCAGCAGCTTGGAATGGAGTCCACCTACTATGAATGAGCAGTTCTTC
TRBD2	TRBV24-1	.	TRBJ2-7	CATSDPPIAGRPHEQYF	TGTGCCACCAGTGACCCTCCTATAGCGGGACGCCCTCACGAGCAGTACTTC
TRBD2	TRBV6-2/TRBV6-3	.	TRBJ2-4	CASSSRTSGSTYIQYF	TGTGCCAGCAGTTCAAGGACTAGCGGGAGTACATACATTCAGTACTTC
TRBD2	TRBV19	few	TRBJ2-5	CASSIRASGSLQETQYF	TGTGCCAGTAGTATAAGGGCTAGCGGGAGCCTCCAAGAGACCCAGTACTTC
TRBD1	TRBV28	.	TRBJ1-5	CASTSGQGALGQPQHF	TGTGCCAGCACCTCGGGACAGGGGGCGCTCGGGCAGCCCCAGCATTTT
.	TRBV20-1	.	TRBJ2-7	CSARGRAGDEQYF	TGCAGTGCTAGAGGGAGGGCTGGGGACGAGCAGTACTTC
.	TRBV4-1	.	TRBJ1-1	CASSQGPGRGVEAFF	TGCGCCAGCAGCCAAGGCCCCGGGCGGGGGGTAGAAGCTTTCTTT
.	TRBV12-3/TRBV12-4	.	TRBJ1-3	CASSLGVTGNTIYF	TGTGCCAGCAGTTTAGGGGTTACTGGAAACACCATATATTTT
.	TRBV12-3/TRBV12-4	.	TRBJ1-1	CASRAQNMNTEAFF	TGTGCCAGCAGGGCTCAGAACATGAACACTGAAGCTTTCTTT
.	TRBV19	.	TRBJ2-5	CASVDWGGTQYF	TGTGCCAGTGTGGACTGGGGCGGGACCCAGTACTTC
TRBD2	TRBV29-1	.	TRBJ2-1	CSGTGTSGSTEQFF	TGCAGCGGTACCGGGACTAGCGGGAGTACTGAGCAGTTCTTC
TRBD2	TRBV27	.	TRBJ2-3	CASARGRGVNTDTQYF	TGTGCCAGCGCCCGGGGGAGGGGAGTTAACACAGATACGCAGTATTTT
.	TRBV27	.	TRBJ1-1	CASSSSQVGGTEAFF	TGTGCCAGCAGTTCATCACAGGTTGGTGGCACTGAAGCTTTCTTT
.	TRBV24-1	few	TRBJ2-5	CATGGRDSQETQYF	TGTGCCACCGGGGGCAGAGACTCCCAAGAGACCCAGTACTTC
.	TRBV27	.	TRBJ1-2	CASSPQGTFGGYTF	TGTGCCAGCAGTCCCCAGGGGACATTCGGTGGCTACACCTTC
.	TRBV4-1	.	TRBJ1-4	CASSQEVRQGNEKLFF	TGCGCCAGCAGCCAAGAAGTCCGGCAGGGCAATGAAAAACTGTTTTTT
TRBD2	TRBV6-1	.	TRBJ2-1	CASSGGPGLAGSNEQFF	TGTGCCAGCAGCGGGGGCCCGGGACTAGCGGGATCCAATGAGCAGTTCTTC
.	TRBV5-6	few	TRBJ2-7	CASSLSLPAGQPSSYEQYF	TGTGCCAGCAGCTTGTCTCTCCCTGCCGGACAGCCGAGCTCCTACGAGCAGTACTTC
.	TRBV10-3	.	TRBJ2-3	CAISVVARVDTQYF	TGTGCCATCAGTGTTGTAGCACGTGTAGATACGCAGTATTTT
.	TRBV11-2	.	TRBJ2-1	CASSQVPNNEQFF	TGTGCCAGCAGCCAGGTACCTAACAATGAGCAGTTCTTC
.	TRBV28	few	TRBJ1-1	CASSSPRAVMNTEAFF	TGTGCCAGCAGTTCCCCCCGGGCGGTCATGAACACTGAAGCTTTCTTT
.	TRBV6-5	few	TRBJ2-2	CASSYSAVIGELFF	TGTGCCAGCAGTTACTCCGCCGTTATCGGGGAGCTGTTTTTT
.	TRBV4-2	.	TRBJ2-4	CASSQLSEGLAKNIQYF	TGTGCCAGCAGCCAACTTTCCGAGGGACTGGCCAAAAACATTCAGTACTTC
TRBD2	TRBV9	.	TRBJ2-1	CASSVRTSVNNEQFF	TGTGCCAGCAGCGTCAGGACTAGCGTGAACAATGAGCAGTTCTTC
.	TRBV4-1	.	TRBJ2-4	CASSQEDGMENIQYF	TGCGCCAGCAGCCAAGAGGACGGGATGGAAAACATTCAGTACTTC
.	TRBV27	.	TRBJ2-7	CASRRDGGEQYF	TGTGCCAGCAGAAGAGATGGTGGCGAGCAGTACTTC
.	TRBV5-1	.	TRBJ2-5	CASSGRRELETQYF	TGCGCCAGCAGCGGTCGTAGGGAGCTTGAGACCCAGTACTTC